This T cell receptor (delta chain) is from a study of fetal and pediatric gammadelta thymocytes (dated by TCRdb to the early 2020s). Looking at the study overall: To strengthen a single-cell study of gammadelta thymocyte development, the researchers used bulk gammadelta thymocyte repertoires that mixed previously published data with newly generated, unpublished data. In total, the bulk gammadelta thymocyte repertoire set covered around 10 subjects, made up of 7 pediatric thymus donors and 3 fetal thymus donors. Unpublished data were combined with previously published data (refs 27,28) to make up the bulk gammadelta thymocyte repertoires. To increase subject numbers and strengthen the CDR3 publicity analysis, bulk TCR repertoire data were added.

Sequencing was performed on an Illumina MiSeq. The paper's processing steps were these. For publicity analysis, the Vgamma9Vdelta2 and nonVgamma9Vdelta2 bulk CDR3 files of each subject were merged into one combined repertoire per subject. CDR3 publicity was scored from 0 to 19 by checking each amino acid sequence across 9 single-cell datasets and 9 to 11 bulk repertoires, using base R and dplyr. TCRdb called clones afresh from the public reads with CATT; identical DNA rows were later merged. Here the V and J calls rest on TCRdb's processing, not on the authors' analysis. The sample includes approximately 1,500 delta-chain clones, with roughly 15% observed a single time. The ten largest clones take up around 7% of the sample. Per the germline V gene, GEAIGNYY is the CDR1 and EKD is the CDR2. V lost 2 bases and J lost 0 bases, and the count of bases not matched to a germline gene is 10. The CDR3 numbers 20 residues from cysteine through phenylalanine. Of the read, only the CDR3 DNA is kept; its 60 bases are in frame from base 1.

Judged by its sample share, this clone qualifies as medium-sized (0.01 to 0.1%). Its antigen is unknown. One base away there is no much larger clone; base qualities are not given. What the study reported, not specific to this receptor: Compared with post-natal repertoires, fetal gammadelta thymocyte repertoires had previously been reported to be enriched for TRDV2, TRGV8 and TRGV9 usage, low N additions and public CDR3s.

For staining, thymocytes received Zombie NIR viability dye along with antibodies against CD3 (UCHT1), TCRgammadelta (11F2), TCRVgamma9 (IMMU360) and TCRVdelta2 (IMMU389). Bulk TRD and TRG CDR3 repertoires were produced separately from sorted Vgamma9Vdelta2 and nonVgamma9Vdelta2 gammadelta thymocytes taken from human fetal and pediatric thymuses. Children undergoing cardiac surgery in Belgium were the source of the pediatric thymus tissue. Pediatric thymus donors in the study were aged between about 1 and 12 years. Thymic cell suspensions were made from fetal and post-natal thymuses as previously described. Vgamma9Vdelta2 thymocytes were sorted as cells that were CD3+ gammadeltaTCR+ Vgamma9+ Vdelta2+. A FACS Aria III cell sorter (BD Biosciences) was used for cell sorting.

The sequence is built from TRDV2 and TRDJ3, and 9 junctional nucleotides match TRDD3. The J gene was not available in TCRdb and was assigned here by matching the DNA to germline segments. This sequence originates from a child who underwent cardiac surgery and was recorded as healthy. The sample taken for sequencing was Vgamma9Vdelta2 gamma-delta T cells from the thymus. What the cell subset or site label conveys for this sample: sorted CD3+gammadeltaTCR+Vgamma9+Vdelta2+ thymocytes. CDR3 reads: CACDKGAGGSYSWDTRQMFF. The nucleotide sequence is TGTGCCTGTGACAAAGGTGCTGGGGGATCCTACTCCTGGGACACCCGACAGATGTTTTTC.